Listed here are 6 T cell receptor beta chains from one sample, sequenced in a study of T cell changes during pregnancy in multiple sclerosis. TCRdb's copy holds only in-frame clones and misses some; the assay was immunoSEQ multiplex PCR. The table shows around 30,000 clones, with just over 90% occurring only once. The material was CD8+ T cells from peripheral blood mononuclear cells, obtained in the second trimester of pregnancy. These receptors came from a female donor with multiple sclerosis, enrolled in a pregnancy study.

This clone was observed once. The chain uses TRBV4-1 and TRBJ1-1; no clear D gene. The CDR3 is 12 residues long. Germline CDR1 and CDR2: MGHRA and YSYEKL. Trimming took off 4 bases at V and 12 bases at J, with 15 bases between the two ends. The CDR3 region is CASSPEHGESFF. The CDR3 DNA sequence: TGCGCCAGCAGCCCAGAACATGGAGAGTCTTTCTTT.

This rearrangement joins TRBV6-6 to TRBJ2-2, with TRBD2 matching over 8 bases. The germline V gene encodes CDR1 MNHNY and CDR2 SVGAGI (reference sequence). The length of the CDR3 is 15 residues. V shed 4 bases, J shed 2 bases, and the junction held 3 bases outside the gene matches. The CDR3 region is CASSFTSGNTGELFF. Written as DNA, the CDR3 is TGTGCCAGCAGTTTTACTAGCGGAAACACCGGGGAGCTGTTTTTT.

The chain employs TRBV27 and TRBJ1-1; 8 bases are shared with TRBD1. V shed 6 bases and J 4 bases; nucleotides not matched to a gene: 22. Germline CDR1 and CDR2: MNHEY and SMNVEV (reference sequence). This CDR3 is 19 amino acids long. The CDR3 region has the DNA TGTGCCAGCAGCCCAGACGGGACAGGACCTTGGCGAAGAGGCACTGAAGCTTTCTTT. Residues: CASSPDGTGPWRRGTEAFF.

This chain links TRBV5-8 with TRBJ1-1; D unresolved. This CDR3 has 12 amino acids. From germline, CDR1 is SGHTS and CDR2 YDEGEE. V was clipped by 0 bases and J by 7 bases, with 7 bases between them. The CDR3, as DNA: TGTGCCAGCAGCTTGGCCGACAATGAAGCTTTCTTT. Its translation: CASSLADNEAFF.

The V and J genes are TRBV19 and TRBJ2-5; the match to TRBD1 covers 7 bases. CDR3 length: 13 residues. J was trimmed by 3 bases and V by 6 bases; bases with no gene match: 4. The germline V gene encodes CDR1 LNHDA and CDR2 SQIVND (reference sequence). CDR3 amino acids: CASRDGQEETQYF. The CDR3 DNA follows: TGTGCCAGTAGGGATGGACAGGAAGAGACCCAGTACTTC. Drawing the rest from reference TRBV19 and TRBJ2-5, the complete variable domain is DGGITQSPKYLFRKEGQNVTLSCEQNLNHDAMYWYRQDPGQGLRLIYYSQIVNDFQKGDIAEGYSVSREKKESFPLTVTSAQKNPTAFYLCASRDGQEETQYFGPGTRLLVL.

The chain links TRBV9 to TRBJ2-5, with D hard to call. CDR3 length: 15 residues. Germline V gene lookup returns CDR1 SGDLS and CDR2 YYNGEE. V was cut by 3 bases and J by 2 bases, with 14 bases left in between. CDR3 region: CASSGRQDWQETQYF. The CDR3 DNA reads as TGTGCCAGCAGCGGCCGGCAAGACTGGCAAGAGACCCAGTACTTC.